A single sample gave rise to the 9 T cell receptor beta chains below, sequenced in a study of T cell responses to AZD1222 COVID-19 vaccine. Assay: immunoSEQ multiplex PCR; the TCRdb copy retains only in-frame clones and omits some. The repertoire holds around 170,000 clones, with 90% as singletons. This specimen was peripheral blood, taken on day 0 of AZD1222 vaccination. The receptors were sampled from an adult in good health.

The J gene is TRBJ2-3, the V gene TRBV5-1, with a weak D call TRBD2 (6 bases). Trimming shortened V by 4 bases and J by 3 bases, and 15 bases separated the two germline ends. The germline V gene encodes CDR1 SGHRS and CDR2 YFSETQ. The CDR3 is 15 amino acids. The DNA for the CDR3 is TGCGCCAGCAGCCCGGGGAGGCTAGGGACAGATACGCAGTATTTT. It translates to CASSPGRLGTDTQYF.

J is TRBJ2-7 and V is TRBV6-5; 10 bases are a match to TRBD1. The CDR3 is 15 residues long. CDR1 is MNHEY and CDR2 is SVGAGI in the germline V gene. With V trimmed by 7 bases and J by 3 bases, 9 bases remained unmatched. The CDR3 DNA reads as TGTGCCAGCACCAATTACGGGACAGGGGACTACGAGCAGTACTTC. It yields the protein CASTNYGTGDYEQYF.

The V call is TRBV7-3, the J call TRBJ2-2; 12 bases map to TRBD1. V lost 4 bases, J lost 7 bases, and 7 bases stayed unmatched. The germline V gene encodes CDR1 SGHTA and CDR2 FQGTGA. This CDR3 is 16 amino acids long. CDR3 sequence reads: CASSSGTGGLGGELFF. DNA of the CDR3: TGTGCCAGCAGCTCCGGGACAGGGGGCCTCGGCGGGGAGCTGTTTTTT.

This rearrangement joins TRBV9 to TRBJ1-6, with D unresolved. Germline V gene data show CDR1 as SGDLS and CDR2 as YYNGEE. V lost 1 base and J 7 bases, leaving 9 bases between the germline ends. The CDR3 is 14 residues long. CDR3 sequence reads: CASSVLEHNSPLHF. As DNA, the CDR3 is TGTGCCAGCAGCGTATTAGAGCACAATTCACCCCTCCACTTT. The variable domain in full, with the rest retrieved from reference TRBV9 and TRBJ1-6, is DSGVTQTPKHLITATGQRVTLRCSPRSGDLSVYWYQQSLDQGLQFLIQYYNGEERAKGNILERFSAQQFPDLHSELNLSSLELGDSALYFCASSVLEHNSPLHFGNGTRLTVT.

The gene calls are TRBV3-1 (or the pseudogene TRBV3-2) and TRBJ2-7; a weak D match, TRBD1 (6 bases). Per the germline V gene, CDR1 is LGHDT and CDR2 is YNNKEL (reference sequence). V lost 1 base, J lost 5 bases, and 12 bases lay in between. This CDR3 has 14 residues. The CDR3 is CASSQGQVWDEQYF. CDR3 bases: TGTGCCAGCAGCCAAGGACAGGTTTGGGACGAGCAGTACTTC.

The chain combines TRBV3-1 (or the pseudogene TRBV3-2) with TRBJ1-6; D is uncertain. Germline V CDR1 and CDR2: LGHDT, YNNKEL (reference sequence). The V gene lost 5 bases and the J gene lost 3 bases, with 14 bases spanning the gap. This CDR3 has 16 amino acids. The CDR3 loop is CASSTGPPIYNSPLHF. The DNA of the CDR3 is TGTGCCAGCAGCACCGGGCCCCCTATCTATAATTCACCCCTCCACTTT.

In this sample, this clone turned up once. This chain connects TRBV11-2 to TRBJ1-2; D not resolved. The CDR3 has 12 residues. The V gene's germline CDR1 is SGHAT and CDR2 FQNNGV. V was shortened by 4 bases and J by 6 bases, with 9 bases between the two germline ends. The chain's CDR3 is CASSSLRHGYTF. The CDR3 DNA is TGTGCCAGCAGCTCACTTCGTCATGGCTACACCTTC.

The chain couples TRBV6-5 to TRBJ2-5; perhaps TRBD2 as D (5 bases). Germline loops: CDR1 MNHEY, CDR2 SVGAGI. Trimming left V 0 bases short and J 5 bases short, with 13 bases between. This CDR3 is built from 15 residues. The CDR3 loop reads CASSYSRAHGETQYF. CDR3 DNA sequence: TGTGCCAGCAGTTACTCGAGGGCCCACGGGGAGACCCAGTACTTC.

The V call is TRBV28, the J call TRBJ1-2, with TRBD1 matching over 8 bases. V lost 4 bases and J lost 8; bases outside the gene matches: 3. There are 12 residues in the CDR3. In germline, CDR1 is MDHEN, CDR2 SYDVKM. The CDR3 nucleotides read TGTGCCAGCAGTTCACAGGGGGTGGGCTACACCTTC. This sequence encodes CASSSQGVGYTF.